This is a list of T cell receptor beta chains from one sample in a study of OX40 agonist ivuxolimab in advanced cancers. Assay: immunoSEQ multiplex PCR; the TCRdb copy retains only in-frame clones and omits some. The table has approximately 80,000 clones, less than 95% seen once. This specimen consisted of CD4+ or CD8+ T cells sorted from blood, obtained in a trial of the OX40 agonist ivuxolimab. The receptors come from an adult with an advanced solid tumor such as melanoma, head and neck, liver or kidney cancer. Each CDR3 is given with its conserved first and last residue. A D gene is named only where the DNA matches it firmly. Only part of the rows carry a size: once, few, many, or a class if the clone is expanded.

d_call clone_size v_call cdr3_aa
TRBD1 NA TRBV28 CASSFPRRAGQSSYNSPLHF
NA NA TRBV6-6 CASSYSGRTTNEQYF
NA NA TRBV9 CASSVGNSPLHF
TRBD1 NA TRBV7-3 CASSPGQASVYEQYF
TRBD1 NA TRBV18 CASSEGAGGLSPLHF
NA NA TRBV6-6 CASSGRVGNEQFF
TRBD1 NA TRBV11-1 CASSLLTGGADTQYF
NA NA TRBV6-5 CASSYSTKNTEAFF
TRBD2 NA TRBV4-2 CASSQDSAGGGTDTQYF
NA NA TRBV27 CASSSRFTDTQYF
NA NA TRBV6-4 CASSDSIINSPLHF
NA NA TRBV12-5 CASGLDRTSTDTQYF
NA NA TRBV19 CASSSRILDGYTF
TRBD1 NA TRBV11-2 CASSLGDRVSEAFF
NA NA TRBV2 CASSADPVYSPLHF
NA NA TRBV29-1 CSVSVGGKNEKLFF
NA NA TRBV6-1 CASSEQPLNTGELFF
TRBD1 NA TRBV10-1 CASSQDRVGREQFF
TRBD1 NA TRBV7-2 CASSAYGTVTEAFF
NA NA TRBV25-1 CASSDGAKTGAFF
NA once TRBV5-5 CASSLVGVTDTQYF
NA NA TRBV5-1 CASSLGRDTGELFF
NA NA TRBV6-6 CASSYRQVGEAFF
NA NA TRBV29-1 CSVDDGNYGYTF
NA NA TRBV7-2 CASSSGQGWTGELFF
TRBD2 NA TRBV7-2 CASSLADRLRASGGPQETQYF
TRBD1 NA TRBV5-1 CASSLTGANTEAFF
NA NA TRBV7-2 CASSPGAGSGQPQHF
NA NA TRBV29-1 CSVRPAGYEQYF
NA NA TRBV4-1 CASSQDLASKKTQYF
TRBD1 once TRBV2 CASSIQGANTEAFF
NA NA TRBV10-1 CASSELRKRSNEQFF
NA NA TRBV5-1 CASSLEGRLGNTIYF
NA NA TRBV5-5 CASSLAVRSGNTIYF
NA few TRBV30 CAWSVQGEREAFF
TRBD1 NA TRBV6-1 CASMRDRDQPQHF
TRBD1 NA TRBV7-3 CASSLGDRGDNEQYF
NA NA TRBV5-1 CASSLPGNLREQFF
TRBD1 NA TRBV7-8 CASSPGTGVNQPQHF
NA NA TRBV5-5 CASSFRGTDSGANVLTF
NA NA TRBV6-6 CASKGWVNTEAFF
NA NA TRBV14 CASSRQDKETQYF
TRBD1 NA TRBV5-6 CASSLGTGPGRNSPLHF
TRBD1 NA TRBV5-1 CASTRDRGLSGANVLTF
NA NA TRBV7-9 CASSLPGTPGATDTQYF
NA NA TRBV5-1 CASSLIGEGTDTQYF
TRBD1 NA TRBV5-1 CASSVDRGYEQYF
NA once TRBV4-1 CASSQAGGSVGYTF
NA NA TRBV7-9 CASSLAQTPYEQYF
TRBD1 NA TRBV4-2 CASSQVQGQDYTEAFF
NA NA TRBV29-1 CSVAQGVQETQYF
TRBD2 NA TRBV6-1 CASSAISGGAGETQYF
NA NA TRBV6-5 CASSNRNYGYTF
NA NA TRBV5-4 CASSSTGEQFF
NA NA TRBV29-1 CSVGGGGRVDYGYTF
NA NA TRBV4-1 CASSQGEGLELQYF
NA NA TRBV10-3 CAISESRVRYSSGNQPQHF